The entry that follows covers one T cell receptor beta chain sequence. Its antigen is unknown. Time point reported: blood 2 weeks post-SBRT. As to treatment: 15 Gy SBRT to primary tumor, nephrectomy 4 weeks later. After SBRT, blood was collected at 2 and 4 weeks, plus baseline. The CDR3 totals 15 residues. Trimming cost V 5 bases and J 2 bases, with 13 bases left between them. CDR1 SGHNT and CDR2 YENEEA come from the germline V gene. This table comes from immunoSEQ multiplex PCR, and its TCRdb copy is limited to in-frame clones, with some not included. This table has some 70,000 clones, 82% appearing once. The data derive from a study of radiation and T cells in renal cell carcinoma. Overall study: Nephrectomy followed 15 Gy stereotactic body radiation by 4 weeks. Study outcomes and limitations: In blood, top tumor clones expanded by 2 weeks, shrinking by 4. No pretreatment tumor biopsies were available for baseline clonotypes.

The sequenced sample was blood, obtained from a patient whose treatment included radiotherapy and nephrectomy. V gene TRBV11-3 combines with J gene TRBJ2-1, with a weak D call TRBD1 (5 bases). The TCR sequence derives from a man in his 60s with renal cell carcinoma. CDR3 coding DNA: TGTGCCAGCAGCAGTAATCCGACAGCCTACAATGAGCAGTTCTTC. It codes for CASSSNPTAYNEQFF.